This note documents a single T cell receptor (beta chain) sequence. This sample stems from a study of blood T cell repertoires in COVID-19. Study-wide context: PBMCs, B-cell-depleted T cells, or T cells provided the cDNA or gDNA that made up the material.

Study processing details: Scientists estimated how many nucleated cells there were by amplifying reference gene primers. Clones were read by immunoSEQ multiplex PCR, and TCRdb kept only the in-frame ones, dropping some. Clonal size and the V and J genes are those of that table, whereas D and trimming came from the DNA. The data hold fewer than 450,000 clones, with approximately 86% observed a single time. The receptor was isolated from a woman in her thirties or forties with acute COVID-19. The sequenced sample was PBMCs or T cells enriched from blood (not recorded which).

The CDR3 sequence is CASRTSGGSTDTQYF. CDR3 sequence (DNA): TGCGCCAGCAGGACCAGCGGGGGGTCGACAGATACGCAGTATTTT. The V and J genes are TRBV5-1 and TRBJ2-3; 9 nucleotides agree with TRBD2. Unmatched junction bases numbered 7, after V lost 5 bases and J lost 3 bases. Germline loops: CDR1 SGHRS, CDR2 YFSETQ. The length of the CDR3 is 15 residues.